The sequence of this TCR beta chain was determined in a study of regulatory T cells in long-lasting Graves disease. Study results and limitations: Persistent patients had more shared public clonotypes (approximately 2,700) than new patients (about 880). Persistent disease was associated with favored TRBV28 usage and with favored use of TRBJ1-2 and TRBJ2-5.

Looked up from germline, CDR1 is MDHEN and CDR2 is SYDVKM. V shed 6 bases and J shed 5 bases, with 10 bases lying between them. The CDR3 length is 12 residues. Building of the TCR beta libraries involved iRepertoire HTBI primers and Arm-PCR of CDR3 regions. In the original workflow: Samples jointly harbored about 65 TRBV and 14 to 15 TRBJ segments. Using its own MiXCR run on the multiplex PCR reads, TCRdb lists one record per CDR3 protein. The V and J calls, along with clone size, are taken from TCRdb and not from the paper's own processing. The table shows over 450,000 distinct CDR3 sequences, with 20% to 25% occurring only once. Time point indicated: persistent/refractory GD, antithyroid drugs over 5 years with positive TRAb. Following extraction of RNA from PBMCs, that RNA was used to make the TCR library. This clonotype has just a few counts. The antigen is undetermined.

The material was peripheral blood mononuclear cells (PBMCs), obtained when the disease was refractory, from a patient treated with antithyroid drugs. This clonotype originated in a female donor with Graves disease. V gene TRBV28 combines with J gene TRBJ1-1; no clear D. The DNA of the CDR3 is TGTGCCAGCAGACCTCTGGGAACTGAAGCTTTCTTT. It encodes CASRPLGTEAFF.